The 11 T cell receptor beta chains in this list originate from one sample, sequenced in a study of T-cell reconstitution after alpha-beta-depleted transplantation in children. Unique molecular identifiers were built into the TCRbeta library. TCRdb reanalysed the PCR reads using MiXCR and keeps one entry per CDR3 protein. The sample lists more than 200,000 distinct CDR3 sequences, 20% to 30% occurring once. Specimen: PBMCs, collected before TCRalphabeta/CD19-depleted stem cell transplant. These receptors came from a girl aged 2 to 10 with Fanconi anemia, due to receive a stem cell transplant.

CDR3 in DNA: TGCAGCGTTGAGGATTACCGCAGGAACACTGAAGCTTTCTTT. As protein: CSVEDYRRNTEAFF. The chain combines TRBV29-1 with TRBJ1-1; D remains unclear. The CDR3 length is 14 residues. V was trimmed by 3 bases and J by 1 base, leaving 12 bases between them. CDR1 is SQVTM and CDR2 is ANQGSEA in the germline V gene.

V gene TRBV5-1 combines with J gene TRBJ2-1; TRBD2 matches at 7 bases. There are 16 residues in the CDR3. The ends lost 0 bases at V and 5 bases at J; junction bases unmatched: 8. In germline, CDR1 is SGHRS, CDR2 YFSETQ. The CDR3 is CASSLVGGLGDNEQFF. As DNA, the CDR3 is TGCGCCAGCAGCTTGGTGGGCGGACTAGGAGACAATGAGCAGTTCTTC.

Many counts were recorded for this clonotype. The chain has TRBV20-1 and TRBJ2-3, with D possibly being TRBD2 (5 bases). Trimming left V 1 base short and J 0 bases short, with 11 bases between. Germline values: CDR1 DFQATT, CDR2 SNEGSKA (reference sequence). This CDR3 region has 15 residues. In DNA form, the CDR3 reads TGCAGTGCTAGAGCTCCCGGGATTAGCACAGATACGCAGTATTTT. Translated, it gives CSARAPGISTDTQYF.

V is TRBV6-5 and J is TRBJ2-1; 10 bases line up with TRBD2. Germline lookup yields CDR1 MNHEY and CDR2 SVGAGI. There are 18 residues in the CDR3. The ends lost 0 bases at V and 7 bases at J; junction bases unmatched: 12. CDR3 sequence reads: CASSYSPPGLAYLNEQFF. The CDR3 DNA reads TGTGCCAGCAGTTACTCACCACCGGGACTAGCGTACCTTAATGAGCAGTTCTTC.

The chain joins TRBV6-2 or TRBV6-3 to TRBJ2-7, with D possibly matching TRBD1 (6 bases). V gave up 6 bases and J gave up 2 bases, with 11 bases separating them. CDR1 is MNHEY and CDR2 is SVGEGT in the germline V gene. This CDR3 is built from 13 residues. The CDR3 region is CASSQWTAYEQYF. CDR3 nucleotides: TGTGCCAGCAGCCAGTGGACAGCCTACGAGCAGTACTTC.

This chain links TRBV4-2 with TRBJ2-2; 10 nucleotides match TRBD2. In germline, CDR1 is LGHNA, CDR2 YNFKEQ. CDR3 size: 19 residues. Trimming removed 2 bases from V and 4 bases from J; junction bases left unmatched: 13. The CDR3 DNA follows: TGTGCCAGCAGCCAAAAGCCCAGCGGGAGGGCAACGGGCACCGGGGAGCTGTTTTTT. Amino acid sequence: CASSQKPSGRATGTGELFF.

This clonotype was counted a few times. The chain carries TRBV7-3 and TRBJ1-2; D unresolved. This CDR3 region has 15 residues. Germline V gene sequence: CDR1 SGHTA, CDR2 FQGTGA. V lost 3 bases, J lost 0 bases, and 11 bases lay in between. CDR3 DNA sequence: TGTGCCAGCAGCTTCGGACGCCCAGCTAACTATGGCTACACCTTC. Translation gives CASSFGRPANYGYTF.

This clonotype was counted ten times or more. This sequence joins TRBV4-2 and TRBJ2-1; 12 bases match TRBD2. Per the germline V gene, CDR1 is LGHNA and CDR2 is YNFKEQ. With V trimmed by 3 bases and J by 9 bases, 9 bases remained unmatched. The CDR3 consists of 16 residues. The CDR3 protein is CASSHPLTSGGREQFF. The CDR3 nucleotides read TGTGCCAGCAGCCATCCCTTGACTAGCGGGGGTCGTGAGCAGTTCTTC.

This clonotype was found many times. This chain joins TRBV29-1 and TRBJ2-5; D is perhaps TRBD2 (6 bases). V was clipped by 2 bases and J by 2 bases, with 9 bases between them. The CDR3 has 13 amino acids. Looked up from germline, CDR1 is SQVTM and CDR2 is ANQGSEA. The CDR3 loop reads CSVETGSQETQYF. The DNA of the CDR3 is TGCAGCGTTGAAACCGGGAGTCAAGAGACCCAGTACTTC.

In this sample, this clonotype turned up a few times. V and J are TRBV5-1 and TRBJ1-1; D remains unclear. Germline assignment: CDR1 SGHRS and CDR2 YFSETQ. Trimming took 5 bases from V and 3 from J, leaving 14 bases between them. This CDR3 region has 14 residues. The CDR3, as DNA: TGCGCCAGCAGGACGCGGCTCTCCCACACTGAAGCTTTCTTT. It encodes CASRTRLSHTEAFF.

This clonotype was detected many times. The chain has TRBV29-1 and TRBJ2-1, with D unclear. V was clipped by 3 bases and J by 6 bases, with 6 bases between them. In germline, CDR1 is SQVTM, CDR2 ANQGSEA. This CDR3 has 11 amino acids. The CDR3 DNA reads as TGCAGCGTTGAGAGTGGCAATGAGCAGTTCTTC. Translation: CSVESGNEQFF.